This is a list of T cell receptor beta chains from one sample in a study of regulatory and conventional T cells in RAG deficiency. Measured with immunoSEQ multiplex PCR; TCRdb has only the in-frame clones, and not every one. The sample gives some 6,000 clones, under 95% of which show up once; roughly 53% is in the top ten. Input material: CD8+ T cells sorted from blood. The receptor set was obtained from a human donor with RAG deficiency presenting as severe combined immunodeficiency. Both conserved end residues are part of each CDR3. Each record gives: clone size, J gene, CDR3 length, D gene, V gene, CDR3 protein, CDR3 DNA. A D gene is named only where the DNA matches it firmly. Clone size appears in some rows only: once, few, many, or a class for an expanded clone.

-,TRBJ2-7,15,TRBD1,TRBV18,CASSPPDRGSYEQYF,TGTGCCAGCTCACCACCAGACAGGGGATCCTACGAGCAGTACTTC
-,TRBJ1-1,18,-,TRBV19,CASRGYYSGMWMNTEAFF,TGTGCCAGTAGAGGGTATTATTCAGGGATGTGGATGAACACTGAAGCTTTCTTT
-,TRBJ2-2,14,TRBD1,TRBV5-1,CASSATGSNGELFF,TGCGCCAGCAGCGCGACAGGGTCGAACGGGGAGCTGTTTTTT
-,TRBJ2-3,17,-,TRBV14,CASSQDFGLGRADTQYF,TGTGCCAGCAGCCAAGACTTCGGCCTAGGCAGGGCAGATACGCAGTATTTT
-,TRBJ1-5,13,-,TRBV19,CASSISDDQPQHF,TGTGCCAGTAGTATAAGTGACGATCAGCCCCAGCATTTT
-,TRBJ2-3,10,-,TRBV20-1,CSGSGDTQYF,TGCAGTGGGAGTGGGGATACGCAGTATTTT
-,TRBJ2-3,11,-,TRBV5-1,CASVGLDTQYF,TGCGCCAGCGTGGGCCTAGATACGCAGTATTTT
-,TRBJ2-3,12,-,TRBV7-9,CASSYSTPPQYF,TGTGCCAGCAGCTACTCTACTCCCCCTCAGTATTTT
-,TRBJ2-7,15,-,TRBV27,CASSLIGGKKYEQYF,TGTGCCAGCAGTTTAATAGGGGGAAAGAAATACGAGCAGTACTTC
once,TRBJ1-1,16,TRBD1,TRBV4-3,CASSSGTGLVDTEAFF,TGCGCCAGCAGTTCCGGGACAGGGTTGGTCGACACTGAAGCTTTCTTT
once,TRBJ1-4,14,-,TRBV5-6,CASSETATNEKLFF,TGTGCCAGCAGCGAGACAGCAACTAATGAAAAACTGTTTTTT